The 20 T cell receptor beta chains below all came from one sample that was sequenced in a study of blood T cell dynamics during melanoma immunotherapy. Noted time point: pre-treatment baseline. This table comes from immunoSEQ multiplex PCR, and its TCRdb copy is limited to in-frame clones, with some not included. The top ten hold around 3% of the sample, which has 4,500 to 7,000 clones, roughly nine tenths seen once. Sequences were derived from blood, sampled from a patient treated with checkpoint blockade. These receptors all come from a human donor with melanoma.

This chain connects TRBV7-2 to TRBJ1-1, with D hard to call. Deletions cut 5 bases from V and 1 base from J, with 8 bases between. Germline V gene lookup returns CDR1 SGHTA and CDR2 FQGNSA. The CDR3 has 13 residues. This CDR3 reads CASSVDKNTEAFF. DNA of the CDR3: TGTGCCAGCAGCGTCGACAAGAACACTGAAGCTTTCTTT.

The chain couples TRBV5-1 to TRBJ2-1, with 8 nucleotides matching TRBD2. Germline trimming cut 2 bases from V and 5 bases from J; bases unmatched to any gene: 3. CDR1 and CDR2 (germline): SGHRS, YFSETQ. The CDR3 is made up of 14 amino acids. The DNA for the CDR3 is TGCGCCAGCAGCTTACAGCGGGGGAACAATGAGCAGTTCTTC. This codes for CASSLQRGNNEQFF.

This clone has only one observation. The chain carries TRBV25-1 and TRBJ2-3; 8 bases fit TRBD1. This CDR3 spans 16 amino acids. Germline V gene lookup returns CDR1 MGHDK and CDR2 SYGVNS. J was trimmed by 0 bases and V by 6 bases; bases with no gene match: 8. The CDR3 nucleotides are TGTGCCAGCAGCTCGGACAGGGAGGATAGCACAGATACGCAGTATTTT. Translated, it gives CASSSDREDSTDTQYF.

The V call is TRBV29-1, the J call TRBJ1-2; TRBD1 aligns across 9 bases. Germline CDR1 SQVTM, CDR2 ANQGSEA. The V gene end was trimmed by 2 bases and the J gene end by 6 bases; junction bases not matched to a gene: 4. The CDR3 is made up of 13 amino acids. The CDR3 sequence: CSVERQGEDGYTF. CDR3 bases: TGCAGCGTTGAAAGACAGGGGGAGGATGGCTACACCTTC.

This sequence joins TRBV11-3 and TRBJ2-7, with TRBD1 matching 8 bases. Germline values: CDR1 SGHNT, CDR2 YENEEA. The J segment lost 4 bases and the V segment lost 1 base, leaving 0 bases of the junction unmatched. The CDR3 is 13 residues long. This CDR3 is CASSLGTGYEQYF. The CDR3 DNA sequence: TGTGCCAGCAGCTTAGGGACAGGGTACGAGCAGTACTTC.

This chain joins TRBV7-9 and TRBJ2-3; D tentatively fits TRBD1 or TRBD2 (5 bases each). This CDR3 has 15 residues. V was cut by 2 bases and J by 4 bases, with 13 bases left in between. Germline CDR1 and CDR2: SEHNR and FQNEAQ (reference sequence). This CDR3 is CASSLSRGAADTQYF. CDR3 in DNA: TGTGCCAGCAGCTTAAGTCGAGGGGCCGCAGATACGCAGTATTTT.

V is TRBV5-1 and J is TRBJ1-5; D gene uncertain. The CDR3 loop spans 13 amino acids. V lost 0 bases and J 7 bases, leaving 8 bases between the germline ends. From germline, CDR1 is SGHRS and CDR2 YFSETQ. The CDR3 bases are TGCGCCAGCAGCTTGGAACCCAGGCAGCCCCAGCATTTT. Translating it yields CASSLEPRQPQHF.

This chain connects TRBV11-3 to TRBJ2-1; D is possibly TRBD1 (6 bases). The germline V gene has CDR1 SGHNT and CDR2 YENEEA. V lost 2 bases, J lost 1 base, and 6 bases lay in between. This CDR3 has 14 residues. CDR3 protein: CASSLTGSYNEQFF. DNA for the CDR3: TGTGCCAGCAGCTTAACAGGGTCCTACAATGAGCAGTTCTTC.

This clone was recorded only once. J is TRBJ2-4 and V is TRBV21-1. TRBV21-1 counts as a pseudogene. This CDR3 is 18 amino acids long. CDR3 protein: CASSGTGPSGLAKNIQYF. The CDR3, as DNA: TGTGCCAGCAGCGGGACCGGGCCCTCAGGCCTAGCCAAAAACATTCAGTACTTC.

The V gene is TRBV6-1, the J gene TRBJ2-5; D is uncertain. The CDR3 is made up of 14 amino acids. With 6 bases removed from V and 5 bases from J, the gap between germline ends came to 16 bases. Per germline, CDR1 MNHNS and CDR2 SASEGT. CDR3 residues: CASRVVSIGETQYF. CDR3 DNA: TGTGCCAGCAGAGTCGTGTCGATAGGGGAGACCCAGTACTTC.

V is TRBV5-1 and J is TRBJ2-2; D is unclear. CDR1 SGHRS and CDR2 YFSETQ come from the germline V gene. Between the trimmed V and J ends, which lost 5 bases and 0 bases, there was a span of 11 bases. This CDR3 region has 15 residues. The CDR3 spells CASSIRAANTGELFF. DNA for the CDR3: TGCGCCAGCAGTATTCGGGCAGCGAACACCGGGGAGCTGTTTTTT.

The chain joins TRBV5-4 to TRBJ2-1; TRBD1 matches 12 bases. V gave up 1 base and J gave up 9 bases; unmatched junction bases: 8. The CDR3 has 16 residues. Looked up from germline, CDR1 is SGHNT and CDR2 is YYREEE (reference sequence). The CDR3 is CASSLPAGTGGSEQFF. In DNA, the CDR3 is TGTGCCAGCAGCTTGCCCGCCGGGACAGGGGGCAGTGAGCAGTTCTTC. Variable domain in full (rest from reference TRBV5-4 and TRBJ2-1): ETGVTQSPTHLIKTRGQQVTLRCSSQSGHNTVSWYQQALGQGPQFIFQYYREEENGRGNFPPRFSGLQFPNYSSELNVNALELDDSALYLCASSLPAGTGGSEQFFGPGTRLTVL.

This sequence joins TRBV2 and TRBJ1-2; TRBD1 matches at 10 bases. The CDR3 runs to 14 residues. The V segment lost 6 bases and the J segment 4 bases; nucleotides outside the gene matches: 5. Looked up from germline, CDR1 is SNHLY and CDR2 is FYNNEI. The CDR3 bases are TGTGCCAGCAGCCGACAGGGGGCGAGCTATGGCTACACCTTC. Its protein product is CASSRQGASYGYTF.

This chain connects TRBV5-1 to TRBJ1-3, with 11 bases fitting TRBD1. V shed 3 bases and J 8 bases; nucleotides not matched to a gene: 10. The CDR3 consists of 16 residues. Germline-derived CDR1 and CDR2 are SGHRS and YFSETQ. CDR3 in amino acids: CASSSDLGQGADTIYF. CDR3 nucleotide sequence: TGCGCCAGCAGCTCCGACCTCGGACAGGGGGCAGACACCATATATTTT.

CDR3 region: CASSQAVHQPQHF. In DNA form, the CDR3 reads TGCGCCAGCAGCCAAGCGGTGCATCAGCCCCAGCATTTT. This chain connects TRBV4-3 to TRBJ1-5; D remains unclear. Germline CDR1 LGHNA, CDR2 YSLEER. Deletions cut 1 base from V and 5 bases from J, with 6 bases between. The CDR3 spans 13 residues.

The CDR3 region is CASSPQGENTEAFF. CDR3 nucleotides: TGTGCCAGCAGCCCACAGGGGGAAAACACTGAAGCTTTCTTT. The V gene is TRBV4-2, the J gene TRBJ1-1, with 8 bases identical to TRBD1. The germline V gene encodes CDR1 LGHNA and CDR2 YNFKEQ. The V and J ends lost 4 bases and 2 bases, in that order; junction bases with no gene match: 3. CDR3 length: 14 residues.

The rearrangement links TRBV25-1 to TRBJ2-1; 7 positions agree with TRBD2. Germline CDR1 and CDR2: MGHDK and SYGVNS. V trimming: 8 bases; J trimming: 5 bases; junction bases outside the gene matches: 9. The CDR3 extends over 14 amino acids. Here the CDR3 reads CASSLGGRDNEQFF. For the CDR3, the DNA is TGTGCCAGCTCCCTGGGGGGGAGGGACAATGAGCAGTTCTTC.

The V call is TRBV6-1, the J call TRBJ1-1, with no clear D. Trimming removed 2 bases from V and 7 bases from J, with 14 bases in between. Germline V gives CDR1 MNHNS, CDR2 SASEGT. CDR3 length: 14 amino acids. The CDR3 region has the DNA TGTGCCAGCAGTGAATCGGCCGGGAGGCTTGAAGCTTTCTTT. It encodes CASSESAGRLEAFF.

CDR3 in DNA: TGTGCCAGCAGCTTGATGCGGCAGGGGGCGTCCTATGGCTACACCTTC. This translates into CASSLMRQGASYGYTF. The chain joins TRBV4-2 to TRBJ1-2; 8 bases are shared with TRBD1. CDR3 length equals 16 residues. The germline V gene encodes CDR1 LGHNA and CDR2 YNFKEQ. V shed 5 bases and J 4 bases; nucleotides not matched to a gene: 12.

This clone is a singleton in its sample. CDR3 sequence: CASSYSQGAYTEAFF. The CDR3 bases are TGTGCCAGCAGTTACTCCCAGGGGGCGTACACTGAAGCTTTCTTT. V gene TRBV6-5 combines with J gene TRBJ1-1; 8 bases agree with TRBD1. The CDR3 sequence is 15 residues long. V lost 0 bases to trimming and J lost 3 bases; unmatched junction nucleotides: 3. Germline values: CDR1 MNHEY, CDR2 SVGAGI.